Listed below are T cell receptor beta chains from one sample, sequenced in a study of control samples from healthy donors and cancer patients. Profiled with immunoSEQ multiplex PCR; TCRdb holds only in-frame clones, not every one. This sample has tens of thousands of clones, with around 80% found just once. The sequenced material came from blood. Source of these receptors: a man aged 55 to 69 in good health. Both conserved end residues are part of each CDR3. D genes are given only for firm matches. Clone size appears in some rows only: once, few, many, or a class for an expanded clone.

j_gene | d_gene | v_gene | abundance | CDR3nt | CDR3aa
TRBJ2-7 | NA | TRBV7-2 | NA | TGTGCCAGCAGCTTAGCGGGCGAGCAGTACTTC | CASSLAGEQYF
TRBJ1-2 | NA | TRBV6-1 | NA | TGTGCCAGCAGTGAAGTCCGGGCAGCTGACTATGGCTACACCTTC | CASSEVRAADYGYTF
TRBJ2-2 | NA | TRBV6-6 | NA | TGTGCCAGCCGCGAAGAGCGGAACACCGGGGAGCTGTTTTTT | CASREERNTGELFF
TRBJ2-7 | NA | TRBV6-2/TRBV6-3 | NA | TGTGCCAGCAGTTACTTACAGGGCTACGAGCAGTACTTC | CASSYLQGYEQYF
TRBJ2-3 | NA | TRBV19 | NA | TGTGCCAGTAGGCTCCAGGCTAGCACAGATACGCAGTATTTT | CASRLQASTDTQYF
TRBJ1-2 | TRBD1 | TRBV2 | NA | TGTGCCAGCAGAAGGGACAGGGGGCTTGGCTACACCTTC | CASRRDRGLGYTF
TRBJ2-2 | NA | TRBV30 | NA | TGTGCCTGGAAGGTGTCAGTTAACACCGGGGAGCTGTTTTTT | CAWKVSVNTGELFF
TRBJ1-1 | NA | TRBV19 | NA | TGTGCCAGTAGTCCAACCTCGACAGTGAACACTGAAGCTTTCTTT | CASSPTSTVNTEAFF
TRBJ2-7 | NA | TRBV4-3 | NA | TGCGCCAGCAGCCGAGATCTAAACTCCTACGAGCAGTACTTC | CASSRDLNSYEQYF
TRBJ2-7 | NA | TRBV6-2/TRBV6-3 | NA | TGTGCCAGCAGTTACGATTACCCGAGGGGGCAGTACTTC | CASSYDYPRGQYF
TRBJ2-1 | TRBD2 | TRBV5-1 | NA | TGCGCCAGCAGCCCAATGGGGGCTAGCGGGAGGGCGAGGTTTGGGAATGAGCAGTTCTTC | CASSPMGASGRARFGNEQFF
TRBJ1-1 | NA | TRBV25-1 | NA | TGTGCCAGCAGTGAAGACCGGGACATGAACACTGAAGCTTTCTTT | CASSEDRDMNTEAFF
TRBJ1-5 | NA | TRBV6-6 | NA | TGTGCCAGCAGTAGACAGGATCAGCCCCAGCATTTT | CASSRQDQPQHF
TRBJ1-1 | NA | TRBV28 | few | TGTGCCAGCGGACCGGACAGAGTTACCACTGAAGCTTTCTTT | CASGPDRVTTEAFF
TRBJ2-1 | NA | TRBV10-1 | few | TGCGCCAGCAGCCAACCCGCATACTCCTACAATGAGCAGTTCTTC | CASSQPAYSYNEQFF
TRBJ1-5 | TRBD1 | TRBV19 | NA | TGTGCCAGTAGTTGGGACAGGGCGAGCAATCAGCCCCAGCATTTT | CASSWDRASNQPQHF
TRBJ2-5 | NA | TRBV11-3 | NA | TGTGCCAGCAGCTTAAACTCCCTCGGGGCAGGGCAAGAGACCCAGTACTTC | CASSLNSLGAGQETQYF
TRBJ1-1 | NA | TRBV9 | once | TGTGCCAGCAGCCCCGACCCGGGACAAAACACTGAAGCTTTCTTT | CASSPDPGQNTEAFF
TRBJ2-1 | TRBD2 | TRBV20-1 | NA | TGCAGTGCTAGTGGTCTAGCGGGAGATCAGGATGAGCAGTTCTTC | CSASGLAGDQDEQFF
TRBJ1-4 | NA | TRBV7-9 | NA | TGTGCCAGCAGCTCAATTGAAAAACTGTTTTTT | CASSSIEKLFF
TRBJ2-7 | TRBD1 | TRBV6-5 | NA | TGTGCCAGCAGTTACTCGAGGACAGGCGACGAGCAGTACTTC | CASSYSRTGDEQYF
TRBJ2-5 | NA | TRBV7-9 | once | TGTGCCAGCAGCTCGACGGACAGACTTGAGACCCAGTACTTC | CASSSTDRLETQYF
TRBJ2-5 | NA | TRBV28 | NA | TGTGCCAGCAGTTCCTCAGGAGTCAAAGAGACCCAGTACTTC | CASSSSGVKETQYF
TRBJ2-1 | NA | TRBV19 | NA | TGTGCCAGTAGTATAGATGACGATGAGCAGTTCTTC | CASSIDDDEQFF
TRBJ1-4 | NA | TRBV30 | NA | TGTGCCTGGAGTGTAATGGTTGAAAAACTGTTTTTT | CAWSVMVEKLFF
TRBJ2-1 | NA | TRBV3-1/TRBV3-2 | few | TGTGCCAGCAGCTACGACCCCACGGAAGATGAGCAGTTCTTC | CASSYDPTEDEQFF
TRBJ2-1 | TRBD2 | TRBV6-1 | few | TGTGCCAGCAGTGATATACGACTAGCGGGTAGTAATGAGCAGTTCTTC | CASSDIRLAGSNEQFF
TRBJ2-5 | NA | TRBV7-9 | once | TGTGCCAGCAGCTGGGGGTCGCCAGGGGTAGAGACCCAGTACTTC | CASSWGSPGVETQYF
TRBJ1-6 | NA | TRBV6-6 | NA | TGTGCCAGCAGATTTCAGGGTCGGGATTCACCCCTCCACTTT | CASRFQGRDSPLHF
TRBJ2-5 | TRBD2 | TRBV5-1 | NA | TGCGCCAGCAGCTTGGCGTTGGCGGGAGGGCCCCAAGAGACCCAGTACTTC | CASSLALAGGPQETQYF
TRBJ2-3 | NA | TRBV7-3 | NA | TGTGCCAGCAGCTTAAATTTCGTGGGGAGCACAGATACGCAGTATTTT | CASSLNFVGSTDTQYF
TRBJ2-1 | NA | TRBV7-2 | NA | TGTGCCAGCAGCTTGGGAGGACCCTCCTACAATGAGCAGTTCTTC | CASSLGGPSYNEQFF
TRBJ1-6 | NA | TRBV3-1/TRBV3-2 | few | TGTGCCAGCAGCCAAGATGGAACTTGGTCACCCCTCCACTTT | CASSQDGTWSPLHF
TRBJ2-7 | TRBD2 | TRBV5-1 | NA | TGCGCCAGCAGCCCGCGACTAGCGGGAGGGCCATGGTACGAGCAGTACTTC | CASSPRLAGGPWYEQYF
TRBJ1-4 | NA | TRBV4-1 | NA | TGCGCCAGCAGCCAAGATCCGGGGGGGACGACTAATGAAAAACTGTTTTTT | CASSQDPGGTTNEKLFF
TRBJ1-5 | NA | TRBV6-2/TRBV6-3 | NA | TGTGCCAGCAGTTACGATATCCACCGGGTCTATCAGCCCCAGCATTTT | CASSYDIHRVYQPQHF
TRBJ2-1 | NA | TRBV15 | NA | TGTGCCACCAGCAGAGCGGGTAGCTACAATGAGCAGTTCTTC | CATSRAGSYNEQFF
TRBJ2-1 | TRBD1 | TRBV7-2 | NA | TGTGCCAGCAGCTCAATCCCCTACAGGGGGCATCGCAATGAGCAGTTCTTC | CASSSIPYRGHRNEQFF
TRBJ2-5 | NA | TRBV12-3/TRBV12-4 | NA | TGTGCCACCACGTCCGGCCGATGGGGGACCCAGTACTTC | CATTSGRWGTQYF
TRBJ2-2 | NA | TRBV7-3 | NA | TGTGCCAGCACCTCGGACTCGTATAACACCGGGGAGCTGTTTTTT | CASTSDSYNTGELFF
TRBJ1-3 | TRBD1 | TRBV11-1 | few | TGTGCCAGCAGCAGAAGGGACAGCAGAAACACCATATATTTT | CASSRRDSRNTIYF
TRBJ2-7 | NA | TRBV6-5 | NA | TGTGCCAGCAGCGGGAGACGCCCCTACGAGCAGTACTTC | CASSGRRPYEQYF
TRBJ2-7 | TRBD2 | TRBV29-1 | NA | TGCAGCGTTACCCCCGGGACTAGCGGCAGCTCCTACGAGCAGTACTTC | CSVTPGTSGSSYEQYF
TRBJ1-2 | TRBD1 | TRBV25-1 | once | TGTGCCAGCTCGACTCAGGGGGGCTATGGCTACACCTTC | CASSTQGGYGYTF
TRBJ1-3 | TRBD1 | TRBV14 | few | TGTGCCAGCAGCCTACTACCGACAGGGCTCTCTGGAAACACCATATATTTT | CASSLLPTGLSGNTIYF
TRBJ1-2 | TRBD1 | TRBV27 | NA | TGTGCCAGCAGTTTAACAGGGGGCACTGGCTACACCTTC | CASSLTGGTGYTF
TRBJ2-2 | TRBD1 | TRBV6-6 | NA | TGTGCCAGCAGACTGGGACAGGACACCGGGGAGCTGTTTTTT | CASRLGQDTGELFF
TRBJ2-5 | NA | TRBV7-3 | NA | TGTGCCAGCAGCTTACGGGGAAGGGGGCGCGGGGAGTGGGAGACCCAGTACTTC | CASSLRGRGRGEWETQYF
TRBJ2-7 | NA | TRBV9 | NA | TGTGCCAGCAGCGTAGACGGGAACTACGAGCAGTACTTC | CASSVDGNYEQYF
TRBJ1-3 | NA | TRBV11-1 | NA | TGTGCCAGCAGCAAGAATGGGGTATCTGGAAACACCATATATTTT | CASSKNGVSGNTIYF
TRBJ1-5 | NA | TRBV6-6 | NA | TGTGCCAGCGTAACTACAGGAGGGCAGCCCCAGCATTTT | CASVTTGGQPQHF